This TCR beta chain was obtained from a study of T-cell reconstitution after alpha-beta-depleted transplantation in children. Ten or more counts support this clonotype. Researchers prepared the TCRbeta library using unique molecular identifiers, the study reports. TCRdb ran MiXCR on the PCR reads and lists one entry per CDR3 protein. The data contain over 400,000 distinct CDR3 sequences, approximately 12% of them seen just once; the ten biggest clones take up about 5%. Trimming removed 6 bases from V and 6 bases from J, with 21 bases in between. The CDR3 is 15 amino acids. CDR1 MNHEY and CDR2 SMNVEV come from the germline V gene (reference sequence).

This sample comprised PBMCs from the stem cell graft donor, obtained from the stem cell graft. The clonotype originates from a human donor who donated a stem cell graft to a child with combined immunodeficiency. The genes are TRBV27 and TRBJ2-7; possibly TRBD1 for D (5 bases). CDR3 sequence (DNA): TGTGCCAGCAGAGCAGGGTACGGGCGTTCGGGCGAGCAGTACTTC. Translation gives CASRAGYGRSGEQYF.